Listed here are 17 T cell receptor beta chains from one sample, sequenced in a study of blood T cell repertoires in COVID-19. Here immunoSEQ multiplex PCR was the method, and the copy in TCRdb shows in-frame clones only, minus some. The sample lists about 68,000 clones; 70% to 90% were seen once. Sequenced input: peripheral blood. The receptor set was obtained from a woman between 45 and 60 years old with COVID-19, enrolled during active disease.

This CDR3 is CASSLSNLREQFF. The CDR3 region has the DNA TGTGCCAGCAGTTTATCTAATCTGAGGGAGCAGTTCTTC. J is TRBJ2-1 and V is TRBV27; the D is unclear. The germline V gene has CDR1 MNHEY and CDR2 SMNVEV (reference sequence). V lost 0 bases to trimming and J lost 10 bases, with 10 bases between them. The CDR3 loop spans 13 amino acids.

CDR3 in DNA: TGTGCCAGCAGTTCCCCGGGACTAGCGGATCAAGAGACCCAGTACTTC. Translated: CASSSPGLADQETQYF. The chain employs TRBV28 and TRBJ2-5; 11 positions match TRBD2. J gave up 2 bases and V 4 bases, and 6 bases lay outside the gene matches. The germline V gene encodes CDR1 MDHEN and CDR2 SYDVKM. The CDR3 covers 16 residues.

The chain carries TRBV7-3 and TRBJ2-1, with D possibly being TRBD2 (6 bases). The CDR3 runs 16 residues. With 3 bases removed from V and 2 bases from J, the gap between germline ends came to 14 bases. CDR1 and CDR2 from the germline V gene are SGHTA and FQGTGA. The CDR3 DNA reads as TGTGCCAGCAGCTTGGCCGGGACTTCTACCTACAATGAGCAGTTCTTC. Its translation: CASSLAGTSTYNEQFF. Full variable domain (remainder filled in from reference TRBV7-3 and TRBJ2-1): GAGVSQTPSNKVTEKGKYVELRCDPISGHTALYWYRQSLGQGPEFLIYFQGTGAADDSGLPNDRFFAVRPEGSVSTLKIQRTERGDSAVYLCASSLAGTSTYNEQFFGPGTRLTVL.

The rearrangement joins TRBV2 to TRBJ2-2, with 11 nucleotides matching TRBD2. Germline V CDR1 and CDR2: SNHLY, FYNNEI. The V and J ends lost 6 bases and 6 bases, in that order; junction bases with no gene match: 6. This CDR3 comprises 15 residues. The CDR3: CASRRLAGYPGELFF. Written as DNA, the CDR3 is TGTGCCAGCAGGAGACTAGCGGGGTACCCCGGGGAGCTGTTTTTT.

This clone has just a few counts. This chain connects TRBV9 to TRBJ1-6; a weak D match, TRBD1 (6 bases). CDR1 and CDR2 (germline): SGDLS, YYNGEE. This CDR3 contains 16 residues. V was trimmed by 3 bases and J by 7 bases, leaving 17 bases between them. The CDR3 bases are TGTGCCAGCAGCGCCGGTAGTACAGGGTGGAATTCACCCCTCCACTTT. Its protein is CASSAGSTGWNSPLHF.

The rearrangement links TRBV5-1 to TRBJ2-1, with 12 bases that match TRBD2. In germline, CDR1 is SGHRS, CDR2 YFSETQ. With V trimmed by 4 bases and J by 1 base, 12 bases remained unmatched. This CDR3 is built from 19 residues. For the CDR3, the DNA is TGCGCCAGCAGCCCCTACGCCCTAGCGGGAGGGCCTTCCTACAATGAGCAGTTCTTC. Amino acids: CASSPYALAGGPSYNEQFF.

This clone has just one count. This chain uses TRBV11-3 with TRBJ2-2; 10 bases align to TRBD1. Looked up from germline, CDR1 is SGHNT and CDR2 is YENEEA. There are 16 residues in the CDR3. Losses at the gene ends were 0 bases for V and 4 bases for J; bases not matched to a gene: 2. CDR3 loop: CASSLDGTGVTGELFF. CDR3 DNA sequence: TGTGCCAGCAGCTTAGACGGGACAGGGGTCACCGGGGAGCTGTTTTTT.

This clone was recorded a few times. This chain joins TRBV4-3 and TRBJ1-5, with a weak D call TRBD1 (5 bases). Trimming took off 3 bases at V and 2 bases at J, with 14 bases between the two ends. The CDR3 runs 16 residues. Germline V gene sequence: CDR1 LGHNA, CDR2 YSLEER. CDR3 amino acids: CASSHWGDERNQPQHF. DNA of the CDR3: TGCGCCAGCAGCCACTGGGGGGATGAGCGCAATCAGCCCCAGCATTTT.

The genes are TRBV7-6 and TRBJ1-2, with 7 bases fitting TRBD1. Germline V CDR1 and CDR2: SGHVS, FNYEAQ. The V and J ends lost 2 bases and 4 bases, in that order; junction bases with no gene match: 4. The CDR3 runs to 14 residues. The DNA of the CDR3 is TGTGCCAGCAGCTTACCGGGACAGAGCTATGGCTACACCTTC. Residues: CASSLPGQSYGYTF. The whole variable domain, filled in from reference TRBV7-6 and TRBJ1-2, reads GAGVSQSPRYKVTKRGQDVALRCDPISGHVSLYWYRQALGQGPEFLTYFNYEAQQDKSGLPNDRFSAERPEGSISTLTIQRTEQRDSAMYRCASSLPGQSYGYTFGSGTRLTVV.

The chain uses TRBV15 and TRBJ1-5; 11 bases map to TRBD1. CDR3 size: 18 residues. Germline V lookup: CDR1 LNHNV, CDR2 YYDKDF (reference sequence). Trimming cost V 2 bases and J 6 bases; bases outside gene matches: 12. CDR3 bases: TGTGCCACCAGCAGACGACTTGGGACAGGGGGTTTACGTCAGCCCCAGCATTTT. Its protein product is CATSRRLGTGGLRQPQHF. Complete variable domain (other parts from reference TRBV15 and TRBJ1-5): DAMVIQNPRYQVTQFGKPVTLSCSQTLNHNVMYWYQQKSSQAPKLLFHYYDKDFNNEADTPDNFQSRRPNTSFCFLDIRSPGLGDTAMYLCATSRRLGTGGLRQPQHFGDGTRLSIL.

The chain is built from TRBV19 and TRBJ2-5; 11 bases map to TRBD2. V trimming: 5 bases; J trimming: 5 bases; junction bases outside the gene matches: 1. The germline V gene encodes CDR1 LNHDA and CDR2 SQIVND (reference sequence). This CDR3 is built from 13 residues. The CDR3 bases are TGTGCCAGTAGTTTAGCGGGAGGGGAGACCCAGTACTTC. Translation gives CASSLAGGETQYF.

This clone has only a few counts. This chain uses TRBV27 with TRBJ1-6; D gene ambiguous. Germline V gene data show CDR1 as MNHEY and CDR2 as SMNVEV (reference sequence). V was shortened by 3 bases and J by 14 bases, with 14 bases between the two germline ends. The CDR3 contains 13 residues. The CDR3 DNA sequence: TGTGCCAGCAGTTTCGGCGCTCGAGGCACCCTCCACTTT. This gives the protein CASSFGARGTLHF.

The chain joins TRBV19 to TRBJ1-2; D not resolved. This CDR3 contains 17 residues. V gave up 2 bases and J gave up 4 bases, with 20 bases separating them. Germline V gives CDR1 LNHDA, CDR2 SQIVND (reference sequence). The DNA of the CDR3 is TGTGCCAGTAGTATATCCGAGGCGGGAGTTAGGACCTATGGCTACACCTTC. This encodes CASSISEAGVRTYGYTF.

In this sample, this clone turned up once. The chain recombines TRBV28 with TRBJ2-1; TRBD1 matches at 7 bases. Germline CDR1 reads MDHEN; CDR2 reads SYDVKM. The CDR3 spans 14 residues. With V trimmed by 3 bases and J by 6 bases, 5 bases remained unmatched. For the CDR3, the DNA is TGTGCCAGCAGTTTTTGGCAGGGGGTCAATGAGCAGTTCTTC. This gives the protein CASSFWQGVNEQFF.

This rearrangement joins TRBV30 to TRBJ2-2; 7 bases line up with TRBD2. From germline, CDR1 is GTSNPN and CDR2 SVGIG (reference sequence). V trimming: 6 bases; J trimming: 0 bases; junction bases outside the gene matches: 7. The CDR3 runs 15 residues. The CDR3 bases are TGTGCCTGTCCTAGCGGTATATCGAACACCGGGGAGCTGTTTTTT. This translates into CACPSGISNTGELFF.

This chain uses TRBV7-2 with TRBJ2-3; perhaps TRBD2 as D (6 bases). The CDR3 contains 16 residues. Germline loops: CDR1 SGHTA, CDR2 FQGNSA. Trimming stripped 4 bases from V and 0 bases from J, with 14 bases between. The CDR3: CASSYQPSASTDTQYF. In DNA form, the CDR3 reads TGTGCCAGCAGCTATCAACCTAGCGCTAGCACAGATACGCAGTATTTT.

The chain's CDR3 is CASSLMAGQGTNTEAFF. CDR3 nucleotide sequence: TGTGCCAGCAGCTTAATGGCGGGACAGGGGACGAACACTGAAGCTTTCTTT. The chain combines TRBV7-3 with TRBJ1-1, with 10 bases aligning to TRBD1. With V trimmed by 1 base and J by 1 base, 6 bases remained unmatched. Germline lookup yields CDR1 SGHTA and CDR2 FQGTGA. The CDR3 runs to 17 residues.